Listed below are T cell receptor beta chains from one sample, sequenced in a study of shared T cell receptors in the human thymus. The method was immunoSEQ multiplex PCR; TCRdb's version includes in-frame clones alone and lacks a portion of them. The sample consists of about 710,000 clones, 70% to 90% of them appearing once. These records were also assigned to another study, of human thymus T cells.

Sample: thymocytes. The receptors stem from a boy in the first two years of life with a congenital heart defect. Each CDR3 is given with its conserved first and last residue. The order of the fields is J gene, V gene, D gene, clone size, CDR3 protein, CDR3 DNA. D genes are given only for firm matches. Some rows mark clone size as missing; the rest say once, few, many or name a class of expanded clone.

j_call: TRBJ2-3; v_call: TRBV5-1; d_call: .; clone_size: .; cdr3_aa: CASSFFQSTDTQYF; cdr3_nt: TGCGCCAGCAGCTTTTTCCAAAGCACAGATACGCAGTATTTT
j_call: TRBJ2-7; v_call: TRBV29-1; d_call: .; clone_size: .; cdr3_aa: CSGGETRYEQYF; cdr3_nt: TGCAGCGGGGGGGAAACCCGATACGAGCAGTACTTC
j_call: TRBJ1-1; v_call: TRBV7-2; d_call: .; clone_size: .; cdr3_aa: CASSVLMNTEAFF; cdr3_nt: TGTGCCAGCAGCGTGCTAATGAACACTGAAGCTTTCTTT
j_call: TRBJ1-3; v_call: TRBV28; d_call: TRBD1; clone_size: .; cdr3_aa: CASATGANSGNTIYF; cdr3_nt: TGTGCCAGCGCTACAGGGGCAAACTCTGGAAACACCATATATTTT
j_call: TRBJ1-1; v_call: TRBV30; d_call: .; clone_size: once; cdr3_aa: CAWRGREKMNTEAFF; cdr3_nt: TGTGCCTGGAGGGGGCGGGAAAAGATGAACACTGAAGCTTTCTTT
j_call: TRBJ2-2; v_call: TRBV25-1; d_call: .; clone_size: .; cdr3_aa: CASSEGDTGELFF; cdr3_nt: TGTGCCAGCAGTGAAGGAGACACCGGGGAGCTGTTTTTT
j_call: TRBJ2-1; v_call: TRBV11-2; d_call: .; clone_size: .; cdr3_aa: CASSSGRARQGSSYNEQFF; cdr3_nt: TGTGCCAGCAGCTCAGGGAGGGCCCGACAGGGGAGCTCCTACAATGAGCAGTTCTTC
j_call: TRBJ2-7; v_call: TRBV28; d_call: .; clone_size: .; cdr3_aa: CASSSVRVPWQSYEQYF; cdr3_nt: TGTGCCAGCAGTTCCGTCCGGGTCCCCTGGCAGTCCTACGAGCAGTACTTC
j_call: TRBJ2-1; v_call: TRBV7-2; d_call: .; clone_size: .; cdr3_aa: CASTHSLEQFF; cdr3_nt: TGTGCCAGCACCCATAGCCTTGAGCAGTTCTTC
j_call: TRBJ1-2; v_call: TRBV5-1; d_call: TRBD1; clone_size: .; cdr3_aa: CASSWDRITMSYTF; cdr3_nt: TGCGCCAGCAGCTGGGACAGAATAACTATGAGCTACACCTTC
j_call: TRBJ1-1; v_call: TRBV7-8; d_call: .; clone_size: .; cdr3_aa: CASSPGSGELNTEAFF; cdr3_nt: TGTGCCAGCAGCCCCGGGTCCGGGGAGCTGAACACTGAAGCTTTCTTT
j_call: TRBJ1-3; v_call: TRBV5-1; d_call: .; clone_size: once; cdr3_aa: CASSLGTGIGNTIYF; cdr3_nt: TGCGCCAGCAGCTTGGGTACAGGGATAGGAAACACCATATATTTT
j_call: TRBJ2-7; v_call: TRBV7-9; d_call: TRBD1; clone_size: few; cdr3_aa: CASSLAGQFYEQYF; cdr3_nt: TGTGCCAGCAGCTTAGCGGGACAGTTCTACGAGCAGTACTTC
j_call: TRBJ2-6; v_call: TRBV4-3; d_call: .; clone_size: .; cdr3_aa: CASSQDGAFFGNKSGANVLTF; cdr3_nt: TGCGCCAGCAGCCAAGATGGGGCTTTTTTTGGTAATAAATCTGGGGCCAACGTCCTGACTTTC
j_call: TRBJ2-4; v_call: TRBV19; d_call: TRBD2; clone_size: few; cdr3_aa: CASSTRTSGRNIQYF; cdr3_nt: TGTGCCAGTAGTACCCGGACTAGCGGAAGAAACATTCAGTACTTC
j_call: TRBJ1-1; v_call: TRBV19; d_call: TRBD1; clone_size: .; cdr3_aa: CASSRVTGPNTEAFF; cdr3_nt: TGTGCCAGTAGCAGAGTGACAGGGCCGAACACTGAAGCTTTCTTT
j_call: TRBJ1-3; v_call: TRBV28; d_call: .; clone_size: .; cdr3_aa: CASSYRDGNTIYF; cdr3_nt: TGTGCCAGCAGTTACAGGGATGGAAACACCATATATTTT
j_call: TRBJ2-7; v_call: TRBV28; d_call: TRBD2; clone_size: .; cdr3_aa: CASSWTSGPYEQYF; cdr3_nt: TGTGCCAGCAGCTGGACTAGCGGTCCCTACGAGCAGTACTTC
j_call: TRBJ1-2; v_call: TRBV6-1; d_call: TRBD1; clone_size: .; cdr3_aa: CASIGTGGNGYTF; cdr3_nt: TGTGCCAGCATCGGGACAGGGGGCAATGGCTACACCTTC
j_call: TRBJ1-5; v_call: TRBV10-3; d_call: .; clone_size: .; cdr3_aa: CAISESWRTGRDSNQPQHF; cdr3_nt: TGTGCCATCAGTGAGTCCTGGAGGACGGGGCGGGATAGCAATCAGCCCCAGCATTTT
j_call: TRBJ2-3; v_call: TRBV7-6; d_call: TRBD2; clone_size: once; cdr3_aa: CASSAGGWTSGSLPDTQYF; cdr3_nt: TGTGCCAGCAGCGCAGGGGGGTGGACTAGCGGGAGCCTTCCAGATACGCAGTATTTT
j_call: TRBJ1-5; v_call: TRBV6-1; d_call: .; clone_size: .; cdr3_aa: CASSESGVKGSNQPQHF; cdr3_nt: TGTGCCAGCAGTGAAAGTGGGGTGAAGGGGAGCAATCAGCCCCAGCATTTT
j_call: TRBJ1-1; v_call: TRBV11-2; d_call: .; clone_size: .; cdr3_aa: CASSPRVNTEAFF; cdr3_nt: TGTGCCAGCAGCCCGCGTGTGAACACTGAAGCTTTCTTT
j_call: TRBJ2-5; v_call: TRBV7-8; d_call: .; clone_size: .; cdr3_aa: CASSPLAGNFRETQYF; cdr3_nt: TGTGCCAGCAGCCCGCTTGCGGGGAATTTCCGTGAGACCCAGTACTTC
j_call: TRBJ2-7; v_call: TRBV5-5; d_call: .; clone_size: .; cdr3_aa: CASSLGSQVAPYEQYF; cdr3_nt: TGTGCCAGCAGCTTGGGGTCGCAGGTGGCCCCCTACGAGCAGTACTTC
j_call: TRBJ1-1; v_call: TRBV7-9; d_call: .; clone_size: .; cdr3_aa: CASSLAGQGWWGTEAFF; cdr3_nt: TGTGCCAGCAGCTTAGCGGGGCAGGGTTGGTGGGGCACTGAAGCTTTCTTT
j_call: TRBJ2-7; v_call: TRBV18; d_call: TRBD1; clone_size: .; cdr3_aa: CASSPQDRGLYEQYF; cdr3_nt: TGTGCCAGCTCACCCCAGGACAGGGGTCTCTACGAGCAGTACTTC
j_call: TRBJ2-1; v_call: TRBV10-3; d_call: TRBD2; clone_size: .; cdr3_aa: CAISGRGLAGDDEQFF; cdr3_nt: TGTGCCATCAGTGGTAGGGGACTAGCGGGAGACGATGAGCAGTTCTTC
j_call: TRBJ2-4; v_call: TRBV11-2; d_call: TRBD1; clone_size: .; cdr3_aa: CASRQGAGIQYF; cdr3_nt: TGTGCCAGCAGGCAGGGGGCTGGCATTCAGTACTTC
j_call: TRBJ2-7; v_call: TRBV19; d_call: .; clone_size: .; cdr3_aa: CASSIQRAWDTYEQYF; cdr3_nt: TGTGCCAGTAGTATCCAGAGGGCATGGGATACCTACGAGCAGTACTTC
j_call: TRBJ2-7; v_call: TRBV28; d_call: .; clone_size: .; cdr3_aa: CATGGGWHQGYEQYF; cdr3_nt: TGTGCCACCGGGGGAGGGTGGCATCAGGGGTACGAGCAGTACTTC
j_call: TRBJ2-1; v_call: TRBV6-4; d_call: TRBD2; clone_size: .; cdr3_aa: CASSDRAGEDNEQFF; cdr3_nt: TGTGCCAGCAGTGATCGCGCGGGAGAAGATAATGAGCAGTTCTTC
j_call: TRBJ1-6; v_call: TRBV13; d_call: .; clone_size: .; cdr3_aa: CASSYQKDISSYNSPLHF; cdr3_nt: TGTGCCAGCAGCTACCAGAAAGATATAAGCTCCTATAATTCACCCCTCCACTTT
j_call: TRBJ1-1; v_call: TRBV2; d_call: .; clone_size: .; cdr3_aa: CASSEATFRGRTEAFF; cdr3_nt: TGTGCCAGCAGTGAAGCCACCTTTAGGGGAAGAACTGAAGCTTTCTTT
j_call: TRBJ2-7; v_call: TRBV14; d_call: TRBD2; clone_size: .; cdr3_aa: CASSQDSGRRSYEQYF; cdr3_nt: TGTGCCAGCAGCCAAGATAGCGGGAGGAGGTCCTACGAGCAGTACTTC
j_call: TRBJ1-1; v_call: TRBV4-3; d_call: .; clone_size: .; cdr3_aa: CASSPHTARRGNTEAFF; cdr3_nt: TGCGCCAGCAGCCCCCACACCGCCCGGCGGGGGAACACTGAAGCTTTCTTT
j_call: TRBJ2-3; v_call: TRBV4-3; d_call: TRBD2; clone_size: .; cdr3_aa: CASSQVTEPGLATDTQYF; cdr3_nt: TGCGCCAGCAGCCAGGTCACTGAACCGGGACTAGCAACAGATACGCAGTATTTT
j_call: TRBJ1-5; v_call: TRBV2; d_call: .; clone_size: .; cdr3_aa: CASSRFDPEANQPQHF; cdr3_nt: TGTGCCAGCAGTCGGTTTGACCCTGAGGCTAATCAGCCCCAGCATTTT
j_call: TRBJ2-7; v_call: TRBV7-2; d_call: .; clone_size: .; cdr3_aa: CASSFSVSATGSYEQYF; cdr3_nt: TGTGCCAGCAGCTTCTCCGTAAGCGCTACAGGGAGTTACGAGCAGTACTTC
j_call: TRBJ1-3; v_call: TRBV28; d_call: TRBD1; clone_size: few; cdr3_aa: CASSFKRTGKGNTIYF; cdr3_nt: TGTGCCAGCAGTTTTAAGAGGACAGGGAAAGGGAACACCATATATTTT
j_call: TRBJ2-5; v_call: TRBV10-3; d_call: TRBD2; clone_size: .; cdr3_aa: CAISETLAGSWRETQYF; cdr3_nt: TGTGCCATCAGTGAGACGCTAGCGGGATCATGGCGAGAGACCCAGTACTTC
j_call: TRBJ2-1; v_call: TRBV28; d_call: .; clone_size: .; cdr3_aa: CASGPTEFYNEQFF; cdr3_nt: TGTGCCAGCGGTCCGACAGAATTCTACAATGAGCAGTTCTTC
j_call: TRBJ1-5; v_call: TRBV4-3; d_call: .; clone_size: .; cdr3_aa: CASSHYIQVGPVGNQPQHF; cdr3_nt: TGCGCCAGCAGCCATTACATACAGGTCGGTCCTGTAGGCAATCAGCCCCAGCATTTT
j_call: TRBJ1-2; v_call: TRBV28; d_call: .; clone_size: .; cdr3_aa: CASRPRGGGAGPYYGYTF; cdr3_nt: TGTGCCAGCAGACCTAGGGGTGGGGGCGCGGGTCCGTACTATGGCTACACCTTC
j_call: TRBJ2-7; v_call: TRBV23-1; d_call: .; clone_size: once; cdr3_aa: CASSQFNRHLPYEQYF; cdr3_nt: TGCGCCAGCAGTCAATTCAACAGGCATCTTCCCTACGAGCAGTACTTC
j_call: TRBJ1-1; v_call: TRBV5-1; d_call: .; clone_size: .; cdr3_aa: CASSGDNDVSTEAFF; cdr3_nt: TGCGCCAGCAGCGGGGACAACGACGTATCCACTGAAGCTTTCTTT
j_call: TRBJ1-6; v_call: TRBV7-8; d_call: .; clone_size: .; cdr3_aa: CASSPTAAEYNSPLHF; cdr3_nt: TGTGCCAGCAGCCCAACGGCGGCGGAGTATAATTCCCCCCTCCACTTT